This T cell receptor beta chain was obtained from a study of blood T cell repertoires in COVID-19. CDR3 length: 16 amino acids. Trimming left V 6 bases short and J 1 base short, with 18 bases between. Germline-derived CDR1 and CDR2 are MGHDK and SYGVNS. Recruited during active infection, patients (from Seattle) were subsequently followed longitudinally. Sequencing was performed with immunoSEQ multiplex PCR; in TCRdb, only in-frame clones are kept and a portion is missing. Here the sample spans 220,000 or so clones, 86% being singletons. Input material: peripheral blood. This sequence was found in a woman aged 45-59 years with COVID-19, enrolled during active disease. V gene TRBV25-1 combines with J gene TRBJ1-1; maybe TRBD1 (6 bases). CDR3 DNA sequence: TGTGCCAGCAGACCTTCGGAAGGGGGATCGAACACTGAAGCTTTCTTT. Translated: CASRPSEGGSNTEAFF.